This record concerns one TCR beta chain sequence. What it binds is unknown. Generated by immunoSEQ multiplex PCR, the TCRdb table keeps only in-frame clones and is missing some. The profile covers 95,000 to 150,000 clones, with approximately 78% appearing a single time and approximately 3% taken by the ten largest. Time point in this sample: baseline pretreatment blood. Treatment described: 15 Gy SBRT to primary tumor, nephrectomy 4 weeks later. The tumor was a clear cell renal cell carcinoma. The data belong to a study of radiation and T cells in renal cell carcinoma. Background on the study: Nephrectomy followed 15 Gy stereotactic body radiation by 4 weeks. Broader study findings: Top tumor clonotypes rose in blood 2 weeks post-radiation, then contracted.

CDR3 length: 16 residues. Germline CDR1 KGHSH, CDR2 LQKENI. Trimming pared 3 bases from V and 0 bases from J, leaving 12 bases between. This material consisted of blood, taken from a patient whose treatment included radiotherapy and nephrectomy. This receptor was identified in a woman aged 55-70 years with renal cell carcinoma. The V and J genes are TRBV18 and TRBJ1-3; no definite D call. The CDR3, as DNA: TGTGCCAGCTCACCCAGCCCCAAAATCTCTGGAAACACCATATATTTT. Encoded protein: CASSPSPKISGNTIYF.